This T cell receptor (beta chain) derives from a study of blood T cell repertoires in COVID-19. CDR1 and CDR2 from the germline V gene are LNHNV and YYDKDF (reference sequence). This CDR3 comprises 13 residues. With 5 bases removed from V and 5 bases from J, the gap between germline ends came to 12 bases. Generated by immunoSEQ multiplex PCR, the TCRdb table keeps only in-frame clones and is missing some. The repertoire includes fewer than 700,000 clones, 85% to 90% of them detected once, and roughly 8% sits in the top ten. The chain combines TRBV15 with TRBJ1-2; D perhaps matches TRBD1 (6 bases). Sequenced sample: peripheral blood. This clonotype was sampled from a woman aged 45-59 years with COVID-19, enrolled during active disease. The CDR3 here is CATSARGNYGYTF. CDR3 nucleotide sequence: TGTGCCACCAGCGCAAGGGGGAATTATGGCTACACCTTC.